This T cell receptor (beta chain) was sequenced for a study of hypomethylating agent response in myelodysplastic syndrome. With 10 bases removed from V and 9 bases from J, the gap between germline ends came to 19 bases. The CDR3 is 14 amino acids. The germline gives CDR1 MDHEN, CDR2 SYDVKM. This clone was found once. Some clones are missing from TCRdb's copy, which holds only in-frame ones; the method was immunoSEQ multiplex PCR. There are 6,500 or so clones in the sample; around nine tenths occur only once, and around 16% lies in the top ten. This receptor was taken from a human donor with myelodysplastic syndrome. Source: bone marrow, taken before or after starting hypomethylating agent treatment for myelodysplastic syndrome (not recorded which). The chain has TRBV28 and TRBJ1-6, with a tentative D call TRBD1 (5 bases). CDR3 loop: CATTPGGPTSPLHF. In DNA form, the CDR3 reads TGTGCCACCACCCCGGGGGGACCCACTTCACCCCTCCACTTT. Combining the CDR3 with reference TRBV28 and TRBJ1-6 gives the whole variable domain DVKVTQSSRYLVKRTGEKVFLECVQDMDHENMFWYRQDPGLGLRLIYFSYDVKMKEKGDIPEGYSVSREKKERFSLILESASTNQTSMYLCATTPGGPTSPLHFGNGTRLTVT.